These 3 T cell receptor beta chains came from one sample sequenced in a study of regulatory T cells in long-lasting Graves disease. This sample's time point: newly diagnosed GD, antithyroid drugs for less than 3 months. Making the TCR library involved RNA that had been extracted from PBMCs. HTBI primers from iRepertoire and Arm-PCR of CDR3 regions yielded the TCR beta libraries. TCRdb passed the multiplex PCR reads through MiXCR, listing each CDR3 protein once. There are some 410,000 distinct CDR3 sequences in the sample; around 15% occur only once, and about 11% lies in the top ten. These data were also reused for a study on T cells in Graves' hyperthyroidism and ophthalmopathy.

This sample comprised peripheral blood mononuclear cells (PBMCs), obtained at new diagnosis, from a patient treated with antithyroid drugs. The receptors originated from a woman aged 25 to 39 with Graves disease.

This clonotype came up many times. The chain combines TRBV18 with TRBJ1-1, with 8 nucleotides matching TRBD1. V trimming: 6 bases; J trimming: 1 base; junction bases outside the gene matches: 4. The CDR3 loop spans 14 amino acids. The germline V gene encodes CDR1 KGHSH and CDR2 LQKENI. The CDR3 DNA follows: TGTGCCAGCTCCGGACAGGGTTGGAACACTGAAGCTTTCTTT. Protein sequence: CASSGQGWNTEAFF. The full variable domain, rest sourced from reference TRBV18 and TRBJ1-1, is NAGVMQNPRHLVRRRGQEARLRCSPMKGHSHVYWYRQLPEEGLKFMVYLQKENIIDESGMPKERFSAEFPKEGPSILRIQQVVRGDSAAYFCASSGQGWNTEAFFGQGTRLTVV.

The chain couples TRBV4-1 to TRBJ2-1; 13 bases are a match to TRBD2. The germline CDR1 and CDR2 sequences are MGHRA and YSYEKL. This CDR3 has 15 residues. The V and J ends lost 7 bases and 6 bases, in that order; junction bases with no gene match: 6. DNA for the CDR3: TGCGCCAGCAACCAGGGACTAGCGGGGACCAATGAGCAGTTCTTC. Its protein product is CASNQGLAGTNEQFF.

This clonotype has a count of ten or more. CDR3 sequence: CASSPVSGRDEQFF. DNA for the CDR3: TGTGCCAGCTCACCCGTTAGCGGGAGAGATGAGCAGTTCTTC. The rearrangement joins TRBV18 to TRBJ2-1; 9 bases are shared with TRBD2. The germline V gene has CDR1 KGHSH and CDR2 LQKENI. The CDR3 covers 14 residues. The ends lost 3 bases at V and 8 bases at J; junction bases unmatched: 5. The full variable domain, its missing parts supplied by reference TRBV18 and TRBJ2-1, is NAGVMQNPRHLVRRRGQEARLRCSPMKGHSHVYWYRQLPEEGLKFMVYLQKENIIDESGMPKERFSAEFPKEGPSILRIQQVVRGDSAAYFCASSPVSGRDEQFFGPGTRLTVL.